The source of this TCR beta chain is a study of shared clonotypes between healthy human individuals. Looked up from germline, CDR1 is MGHDK and CDR2 is SYGVNS. V was pared by 2 bases and J by 0 bases, with 5 bases between. The CDR3 is made up of 14 amino acids. CD45RO-negative cells were positively selected for CCR7, leaving out terminally differentiated effector memory CD45RA+ cells. Every donor, a Caucasian adult, lived in Nashville, Tennessee. Libraries were prepared by immunoSEQ multiplex PCR; TCRdb keeps only in-frame clonotypes and omits some of them. The top ten clones hold about 1.8% of a sample with some 2,100,000 clones, just over 90% of them seen once.

This sequence was found in a man younger than 35 in good health. Some clones in this sample may be carry-over from other donors' samples. The chain combines TRBV25-1 with TRBJ1-5, with unresolved D. The specimen sequenced was naive CD8+ T cells from PBMCs. The CDR3 region is CASSEGYSNQPQHF. DNA of the CDR3: TGTGCCAGCAGTGAAGGGTATAGCAATCAGCCCCAGCATTTT.